Each of the 18 T cell receptor beta chains below was sequenced from the same sample in a study of shared clonotypes between healthy human individuals. The data were produced by immunoSEQ multiplex PCR, yet TCRdb's version contains in-frame clones alone and is incomplete. This sample has over a million clones, with 75% to 80% found just once. Sequenced input: memory CD4+ T cells from PBMCs. Subset denoted: CD45RA-negative fraction. These receptors were collected from a man aged 18 to 30 in good health. Some clones in this sample may be carry-over from other donors' samples.

The V call is TRBV9, the J call TRBJ2-7; D perhaps matches TRBD1 (5 bases). The length of the CDR3 is 13 residues. The V gene's germline CDR1 is SGDLS and CDR2 YYNGEE. The V end lost 0 bases, the J end lost 4 bases, and 8 bases lay between the germline ends. The CDR3 DNA follows: TGTGCCAGCAGCGTAGGACAGCAGTACGAGCAGTACTTC. It specifies CASSVGQQYEQYF.

The chain couples TRBV7-2 to TRBJ2-6; D is perhaps TRBD2 (5 bases). The CDR3 contains 15 residues. Germline CDR1 reads SGHTA; CDR2 reads FQGNSA. Trimming stripped 5 bases from V and 2 bases from J, with 10 bases between. The CDR3 DNA reads as TGTGCCAGCAGCCAGAGGGTCACTGGGGCCAACGTCCTGACTTTC. It yields the protein CASSQRVTGANVLTF.

This chain connects TRBV2 to TRBJ2-1, with 10 bases matching TRBD1. The V segment lost 7 bases and the J segment 9 bases; nucleotides outside the gene matches: 6. This CDR3 spans 13 amino acids. In germline, CDR1 is SNHLY, CDR2 FYNNEI. In nucleotides, the CDR3 is TGTGCCAGCAACCCGGGACAGGGGATTGAGCAGTTCTTC. Amino acid sequence: CASNPGQGIEQFF.

The gene calls are TRBV5-1 and TRBJ2-7, with 10 nucleotides matching TRBD2. The CDR3 contains 14 residues. V dropped 7 bases and J dropped 5; count of bases not matched to a gene: 9. Germline assignment: CDR1 SGHRS and CDR2 YFSETQ. The CDR3 DNA follows: TGCGCCAGCGGTGAGGGACTAGCGCGGCACGAGCAGTACTTC. Its protein product is CASGEGLARHEQYF.

V usage is TRBV13 and J usage is TRBJ1-6; TRBD1 might be the D (6 bases). The V end lost 4 bases, the J end lost 11 bases, and 12 bases lay between the germline ends. Germline lookup yields CDR1 PRHDT and CDR2 FYEKMQ (reference sequence). The CDR3 totals 13 residues. For the CDR3, the DNA is TGTGCCAGCAGCTCCTCAGGGGAGGCACCCCTCCACTTT. It is translated as CASSSSGEAPLHF.

CDR3 sequence: CASSKGQGVGELFF. CDR3 nucleotides: TGTGCCAGCAGCAAAGGACAGGGAGTCGGGGAGCTGTTTTTT. This chain joins TRBV5-4 and TRBJ2-2, with 8 bases fitting TRBD1. Germline loops: CDR1 SGHNT, CDR2 YYREEE (reference sequence). The CDR3 extends over 14 amino acids. After removal of 4 bases from V and 7 bases from J, the junction contained 6 bases not matched to a gene. Complete variable domain (other parts from reference TRBV5-4 and TRBJ2-2): ETGVTQSPTHLIKTRGQQVTLRCSSQSGHNTVSWYQQALGQGPQFIFQYYREEENGRGNFPPRFSGLQFPNYSSELNVNALELDDSALYLCASSKGQGVGELFFGEGSRLTVL.

V gene TRBV18 combines with J gene TRBJ1-2, with a possible D match to TRBD1 (5 bases). V shed 0 bases and J shed 8 bases, with 16 bases lying between them. In germline, CDR1 is KGHSH, CDR2 LQKENI. The CDR3 covers 15 residues. The CDR3: CASSPPSSRVSGYTF. In nucleotides, the CDR3 is TGTGCCAGCTCACCACCTTCGAGCAGGGTTAGCGGCTACACCTTC. Full variable domain (missing parts from reference TRBV18 and TRBJ1-2): NAGVMQNPRHLVRRRGQEARLRCSPMKGHSHVYWYRQLPEEGLKFMVYLQKENIIDESGMPKERFSAEFPKEGPSILRIQQVVRGDSAAYFCASSPPSSRVSGYTFGSGTRLTVV.

This rearrangement joins TRBV5-8 to TRBJ2-2; D may correspond to TRBD1 or TRBD2 (6 bases each). The V gene's germline CDR1 is SGHTS and CDR2 YDEGEE. This CDR3 is 15 amino acids long. Trimming removed 2 bases from V and 6 bases from J, with 14 bases in between. The CDR3 sequence: CASSLSGGGSGELFF. Here the CDR3 DNA reads TGTGCCAGCAGCTTAAGCGGAGGGGGGTCCGGGGAGCTGTTTTTT.

This chain uses TRBV28 with TRBJ2-3, with 8 bases aligning to TRBD2. With 2 bases clipped from V and 2 bases from J, the junction kept 6 bases outside the gene matches. The CDR3 has 16 residues. The germline gives CDR1 MDHEN, CDR2 SYDVKM. Here the CDR3 DNA reads TGTGCCAGCAGTTTAGGGGTAGCGGGGCCCACAGATACGCAGTATTTT. This sequence encodes CASSLGVAGPTDTQYF.

The J gene is TRBJ2-1, the V gene TRBV9, with unresolved D. This CDR3 has 12 residues. Per the germline V gene, CDR1 is SGDLS and CDR2 is YYNGEE. The ends were cut back, 1 base at V and 7 bases at J, with 6 bases in the middle. CDR3 nucleotide sequence: TGTGCCAGCAGCGTAAGCTGGAATGAGCAGTTCTTC. As protein: CASSVSWNEQFF.

V and J are TRBV7-6 and TRBJ2-7; a weak D match, TRBD1 (6 bases). Germline V gene lookup returns CDR1 SGHVS and CDR2 FNYEAQ. The length of the CDR3 is 12 residues. V was cut by 5 bases and J by 8 bases, with 13 bases left in between. CDR3 amino acids: CASSRDMGQQYF. In DNA, the CDR3 is TGTGCCAGCAGCCGGGACATGGGACAGCAGTACTTC. Full variable domain (remainder filled in from reference TRBV7-6 and TRBJ2-7): GAGVSQSPRYKVTKRGQDVALRCDPISGHVSLYWYRQALGQGPEFLTYFNYEAQQDKSGLPNDRFSAERPEGSISTLTIQRTEQRDSAMYRCASSRDMGQQYFGPGTRLTVT.

The chain uses TRBV14 and TRBJ1-2, with TRBD1 matching over 8 bases. CDR1 and CDR2 (germline): SGHDN, FVKESK. With 0 bases clipped from V and 6 bases from J, the junction kept 6 bases outside the gene matches. CDR3 size: 15 residues. This chain's CDR3 is CASSQDYRGRNGYTF. The CDR3 DNA sequence: TGTGCCAGCAGCCAAGATTACAGGGGGAGAAATGGCTACACCTTC.

The rearrangement uses TRBV5-1 and TRBJ2-2; D is possibly TRBD2 (5 bases). Trimming left V 4 bases short and J 4 bases short, with 17 bases between. Germline assignment: CDR1 SGHRS and CDR2 YFSETQ. CDR3 length: 16 residues. CDR3 in amino acids: CASSRLNDPGTGELFF. CDR3 nucleotide sequence: TGCGCCAGCAGCAGACTAAATGACCCGGGCACCGGGGAGCTGTTTTTT.

The gene calls are TRBV28 and TRBJ2-3; D remains ambiguous. This CDR3 is built from 19 residues. Per the germline V gene, CDR1 is MDHEN and CDR2 is SYDVKM. Trimming left V 7 bases short and J 1 base short, with 27 bases between. The CDR3: CASKRRAANRVSGTDTQYF. For the CDR3, the DNA is TGTGCCAGCAAACGACGGGCAGCAAATAGAGTCTCGGGCACAGATACGCAGTATTTT.

Concerning this clone: Other DNA sequences in the sample encode the same CDR3. The genes are TRBV11-2 and TRBJ1-2, with D perhaps TRBD1 (6 bases). The CDR3 sequence is 16 residues long. V shed 4 bases and J shed 3 bases, with 18 bases lying between them. Germline lookup yields CDR1 SGHAT and CDR2 FQNNGV. CDR3 in DNA: TGTGCCAGCAGCTCAATAGACGGGGGCTCGGACTATGGCTACACCTTC. It translates to CASSSIDGGSDYGYTF.

This chain links TRBV28 with TRBJ1-4, with 7 bases fitting TRBD1. V lost 10 bases and J lost 7; bases outside the gene matches: 15. This CDR3 spans 15 amino acids. The germline gives CDR1 MDHEN, CDR2 SYDVKM. The CDR3 loop is CATLLLGGGGEKLFF. The CDR3 region has the DNA TGTGCCACCTTACTCCTAGGGGGCGGAGGTGAAAAACTGTTTTTT.

The chain combines TRBV6-6 with TRBJ2-7, with D unresolved. Trimming pared 10 bases from V and 2 bases from J, leaving 15 bases between. Germline V CDR1 and CDR2: MNHNY, SVGAGI (reference sequence). The length of the CDR3 is 13 residues. The chain's CDR3 is CATSFDFPYEQYF. The DNA of the CDR3 is TGTGCCACCTCCTTCGACTTCCCCTACGAGCAGTACTTC.

The gene calls are TRBV7-9 and TRBJ2-1; 10 positions match TRBD1. This CDR3 has 15 amino acids. Unmatched junction bases numbered 5, after V lost 5 bases and J lost 4 bases. From germline, CDR1 is SEHNR and CDR2 FQNEAQ (reference sequence). The CDR3 is CASSPWDRGYNEQFF. CDR3 DNA sequence: TGTGCCAGCAGCCCCTGGGACAGGGGATACAATGAGCAGTTCTTC.